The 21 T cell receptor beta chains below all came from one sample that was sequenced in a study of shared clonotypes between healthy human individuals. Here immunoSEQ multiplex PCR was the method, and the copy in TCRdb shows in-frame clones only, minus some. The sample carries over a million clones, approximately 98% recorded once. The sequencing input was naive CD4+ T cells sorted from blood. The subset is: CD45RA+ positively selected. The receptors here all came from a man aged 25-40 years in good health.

CDR3 loop: CGVGAYEQYF. Here the CDR3 DNA reads TGTGGCGTGGGAGCCTACGAGCAGTACTTC. The chain links TRBV28 to TRBJ2-7; tentative D call: TRBD2 (5 bases). This CDR3 has 10 amino acids. In germline, CDR1 is MDHEN, CDR2 SYDVKM.

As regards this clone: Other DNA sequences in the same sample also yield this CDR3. CDR3 in amino acids: CASSFGSGNQPQHF. CDR3 DNA: TGTGCCAGCAGTTTCGGTAGCGGCAATCAGCCCCAGCATTTT. The chain recombines TRBV28 with TRBJ1-5; no definite D call. Trimming left V 3 bases short and J 2 bases short, with 8 bases between. The CDR3 is 14 residues long. Germline V gene lookup returns CDR1 MDHEN and CDR2 SYDVKM.

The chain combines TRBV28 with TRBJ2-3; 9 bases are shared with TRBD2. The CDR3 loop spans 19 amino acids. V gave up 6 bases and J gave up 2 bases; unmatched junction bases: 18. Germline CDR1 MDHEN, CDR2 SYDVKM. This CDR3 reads CASSPLGGYGGRVTDTQYF. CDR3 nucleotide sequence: TGTGCCAGCAGCCCCTTAGGGGGATACGGCGGGAGGGTCACAGATACGCAGTATTTT.

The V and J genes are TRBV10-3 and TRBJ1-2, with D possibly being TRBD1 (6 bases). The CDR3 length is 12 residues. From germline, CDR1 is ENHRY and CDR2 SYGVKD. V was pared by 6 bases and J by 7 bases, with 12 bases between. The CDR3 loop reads CAISLQGSGYTF. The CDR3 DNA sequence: TGTGCCATCAGCCTACAGGGATCTGGCTACACCTTC.

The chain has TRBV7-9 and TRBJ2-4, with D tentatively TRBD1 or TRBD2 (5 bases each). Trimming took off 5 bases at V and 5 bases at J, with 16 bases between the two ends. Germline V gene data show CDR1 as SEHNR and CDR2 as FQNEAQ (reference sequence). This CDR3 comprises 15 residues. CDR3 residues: CASSPGTRAQNIQYF. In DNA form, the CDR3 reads TGTGCCAGCAGCCCCGGGACCCGTGCCCAAAACATTCAGTACTTC.

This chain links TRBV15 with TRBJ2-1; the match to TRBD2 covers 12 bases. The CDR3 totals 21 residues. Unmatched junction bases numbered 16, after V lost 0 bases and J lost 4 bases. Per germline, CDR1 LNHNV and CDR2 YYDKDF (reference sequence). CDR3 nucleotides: TGTGCCACCAGCAGAGAAGGGCGCCTAGCGGGAGGGCGAGATAGTTACAATGAGCAGTTCTTC. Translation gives CATSREGRLAGGRDSYNEQFF.

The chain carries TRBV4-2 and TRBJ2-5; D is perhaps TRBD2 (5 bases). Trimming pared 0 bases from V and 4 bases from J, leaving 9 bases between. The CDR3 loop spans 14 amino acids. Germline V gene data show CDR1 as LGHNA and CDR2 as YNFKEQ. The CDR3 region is CASSQDTGVETQYF. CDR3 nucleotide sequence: TGTGCCAGCAGCCAAGATACCGGGGTAGAGACCCAGTACTTC.

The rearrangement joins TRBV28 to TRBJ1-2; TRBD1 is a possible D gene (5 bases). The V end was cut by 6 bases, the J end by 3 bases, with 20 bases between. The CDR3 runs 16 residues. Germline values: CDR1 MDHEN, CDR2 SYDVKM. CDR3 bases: TGTGCCAGCAGCCTGATGTGGGGCCCCCGGGACTATGGCTACACCTTC. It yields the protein CASSLMWGPRDYGYTF.

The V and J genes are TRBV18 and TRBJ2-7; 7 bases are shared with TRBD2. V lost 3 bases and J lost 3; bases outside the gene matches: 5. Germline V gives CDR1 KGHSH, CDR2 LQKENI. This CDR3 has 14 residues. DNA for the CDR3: TGTGCCAGCTCACCGGGCTGGGGGGGCTACGAGCAGTACTTC. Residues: CASSPGWGGYEQYF.

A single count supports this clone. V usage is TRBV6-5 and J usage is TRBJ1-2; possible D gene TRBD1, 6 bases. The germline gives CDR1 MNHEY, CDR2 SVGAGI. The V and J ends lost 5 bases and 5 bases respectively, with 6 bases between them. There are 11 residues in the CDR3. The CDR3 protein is CASSTGYGYTF. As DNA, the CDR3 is TGTGCCAGCAGTACAGGGTATGGCTACACCTTC.

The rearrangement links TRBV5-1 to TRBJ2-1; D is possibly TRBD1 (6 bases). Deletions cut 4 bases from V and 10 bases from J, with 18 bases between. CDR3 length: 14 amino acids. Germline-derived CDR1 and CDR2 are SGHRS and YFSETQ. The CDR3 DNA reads TGCGCCAGCAGCGGAGACCCGACAGGTCGGGAGCAGTTCTTC. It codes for CASSGDPTGREQFF.

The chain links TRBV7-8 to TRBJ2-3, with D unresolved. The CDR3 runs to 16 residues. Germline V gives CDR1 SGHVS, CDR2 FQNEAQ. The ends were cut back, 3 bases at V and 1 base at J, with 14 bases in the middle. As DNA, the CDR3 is TGTGCCAGCAGCTTGCGACCAGTTCGAGGCACAGATACGCAGTATTTT. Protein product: CASSLRPVRGTDTQYF.

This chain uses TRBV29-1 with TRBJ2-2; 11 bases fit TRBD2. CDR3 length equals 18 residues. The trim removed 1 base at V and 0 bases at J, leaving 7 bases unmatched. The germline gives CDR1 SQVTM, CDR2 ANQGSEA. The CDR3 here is CSVEGAGTSGTNTGELFF. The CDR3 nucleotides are TGCAGCGTTGAAGGCGCCGGGACTAGCGGCACGAACACCGGGGAGCTGTTTTTT.

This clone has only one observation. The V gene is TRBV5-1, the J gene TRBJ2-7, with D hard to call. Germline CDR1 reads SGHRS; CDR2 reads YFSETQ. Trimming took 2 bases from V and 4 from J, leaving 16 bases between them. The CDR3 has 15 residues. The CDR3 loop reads CASSFWTGPGYEQYF. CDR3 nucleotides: TGCGCCAGCAGCTTCTGGACGGGCCCTGGATACGAGCAGTACTTC.

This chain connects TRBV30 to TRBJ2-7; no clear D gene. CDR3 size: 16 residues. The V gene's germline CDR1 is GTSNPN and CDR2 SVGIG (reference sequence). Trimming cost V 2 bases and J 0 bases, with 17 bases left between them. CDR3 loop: CAWSTFSRRLSYEQYF. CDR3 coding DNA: TGTGCCTGGAGTACCTTCAGCCGGCGCCTCTCCTACGAGCAGTACTTC.

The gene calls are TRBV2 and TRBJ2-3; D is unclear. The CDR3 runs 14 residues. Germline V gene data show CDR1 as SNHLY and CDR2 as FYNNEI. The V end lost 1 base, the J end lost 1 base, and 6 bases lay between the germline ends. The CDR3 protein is CASSEELRTDTQYF. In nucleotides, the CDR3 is TGTGCCAGCAGTGAAGAGCTCCGCACAGATACGCAGTATTTT.

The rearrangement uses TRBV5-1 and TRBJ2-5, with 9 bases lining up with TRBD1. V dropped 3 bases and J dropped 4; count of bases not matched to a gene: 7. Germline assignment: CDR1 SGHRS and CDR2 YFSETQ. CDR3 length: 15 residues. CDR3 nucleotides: TGCGCCAGCAGCTACGGACAGGGGCAGGTAGAGACCCAGTACTTC. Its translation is CASSYGQGQVETQYF.

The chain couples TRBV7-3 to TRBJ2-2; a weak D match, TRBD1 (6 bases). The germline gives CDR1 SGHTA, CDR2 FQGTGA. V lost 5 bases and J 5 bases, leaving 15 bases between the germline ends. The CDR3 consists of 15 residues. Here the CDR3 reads CASSLHQGRTGELFF. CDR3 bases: TGTGCCAGCAGCCTCCATCAGGGGCGGACCGGGGAGCTGTTTTTT.

CDR3 bases: TGTGCCAGCAGTTTACCGGGGGTTCACATTCAGTACTTC. Translated: CASSLPGVHIQYF. The chain recombines TRBV28 with TRBJ2-4; D possibly corresponds to TRBD2 (6 bases). Per germline, CDR1 MDHEN and CDR2 SYDVKM. The CDR3 is made up of 13 amino acids. V lost 2 bases and J lost 8, with 10 bases in between.

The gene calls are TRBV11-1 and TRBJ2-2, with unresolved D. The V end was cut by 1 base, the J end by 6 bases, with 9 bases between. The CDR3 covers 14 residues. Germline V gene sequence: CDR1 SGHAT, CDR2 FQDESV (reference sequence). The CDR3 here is CASSLETSAGELFF. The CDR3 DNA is TGTGCCAGCAGCTTAGAAACGTCGGCCGGGGAGCTGTTTTTT.

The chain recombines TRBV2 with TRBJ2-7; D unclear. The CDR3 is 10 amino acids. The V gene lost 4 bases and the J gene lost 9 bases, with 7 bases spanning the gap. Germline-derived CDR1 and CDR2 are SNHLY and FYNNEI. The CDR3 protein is CASSAGGQYF. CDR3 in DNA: TGTGCCAGCAGTGCCGGCGGGCAGTACTTC.